Presented here are 17 T cell receptor beta chains from one specimen sequenced in a study of beta chain features in type 1 diabetes. Isolated RNA was reverse transcribed in full, so expressed TCRB transcripts were sequenced. Assay: immunoSEQ multiplex PCR; the TCRdb copy retains only in-frame clones and omits some. Counted here are 900,000 or so clones, roughly 15% occurring once; the ten biggest clones make up around 0.02%. What was sequenced was naive CD4+ T cells from blood. Receptors originate from a woman aged 18-29 years in good health.

The rearrangement uses TRBV6-5 and TRBJ2-3; maybe TRBD2 (5 bases). CDR1 is MNHEY, CDR2 SVGAGI, per germline. The V end was cut by 2 bases, the J end by 0 bases, with 9 bases between. The CDR3 is 15 residues long. CDR3 sequence reads: CASSYERTSTDTQYF. CDR3 bases: TGTGCCAGCAGTTACGAGCGGACTAGCACAGATACGCAGTATTTT.

This clone was seen a few times. The rearrangement links TRBV7-3 to TRBJ2-3; perhaps TRBD1 as D (5 bases). The CDR3 is made up of 14 amino acids. In germline, CDR1 is SGHTA, CDR2 FQGTGA. V lost 5 bases, J lost 2 bases, and 11 bases lay in between. The CDR3 DNA follows: TGTGCCAGCAGCCCGAGTGGGGCCACAGATACGCAGTATTTT. Its protein is CASSPSGATDTQYF. The whole variable domain, remainder taken from reference TRBV7-3 and TRBJ2-3, is GAGVSQTPSNKVTEKGKYVELRCDPISGHTALYWYRQSLGQGPEFLIYFQGTGAADDSGLPNDRFFAVRPEGSVSTLKIQRTERGDSAVYLCASSPSGATDTQYFGPGTRLTVL.

The chain recombines TRBV7-9 with TRBJ2-6; the D is unclear. The CDR3 contains 14 residues. The V gene lost 1 base and the J gene lost 2 bases, with 3 bases spanning the gap. CDR1 and CDR2 from the germline V gene are SEHNR and FQNEAQ (reference sequence). In DNA form, the CDR3 reads TGTGCCAGCAGCTTAGGGGCTGGGGCCAACGTCCTGACTTTC. This encodes CASSLGAGANVLTF. The full variable domain, in which reference TRBV7-9 and TRBJ2-6 provide the parts outside the CDR3, is DTGVSQNPRHKITKRGQNVTFRCDPISEHNRLYWYRQTLGQGPEFLTYFQNEAQLEKSRLLSDRFSAERPKGSFSTLEIQRTEQGDSAMYLCASSLGAGANVLTFGAGSRLTVL.

This clone was seen a handful of times. In nucleotides, the CDR3 is TGCACCAGCAGCCGGGTCCGCGGACTACCGAGCCTTTACGAGCAGTACTTC. Its protein is CTSSRVRGLPSLYEQYF. This chain joins TRBV1 and TRBJ2-5; the table gives TRBD2 as D, unverified against the DNA. The J call is in doubt because the DNA end fits TRBJ2-7 better. TRBV1 is shown as a pseudogene. This CDR3 is built from 17 residues.

This chain joins TRBV7-8 and TRBJ2-1, with D possibly TRBD2 on 6 matching bases. The ends were cut back, 3 bases at V and 2 bases at J, with 8 bases in the middle. The germline gives CDR1 SGHVS, CDR2 FQNEAQ. This CDR3 comprises 14 residues. The DNA for the CDR3 is TGTGCCAGCAGCTTTTGGGGGGCCTACAATGAGCAGTTCTTC. It encodes CASSFWGAYNEQFF.

This clone has only a few counts. The V call is TRBV5-4, the J call TRBJ2-6; D may be TRBD2 (6 bases). This CDR3 spans 15 amino acids. Germline V lookup: CDR1 SGHNT, CDR2 YYREEE (reference sequence). The germline V and J ends were trimmed by 4 bases and 2 bases, with 10 bases remaining between them. This chain's CDR3 is CASSLGTAGANVLTF. DNA for the CDR3: TGTGCCAGCAGCCTCGGGACTGCTGGGGCCAACGTCCTGACTTTC.

DNA for the CDR3: TGTGCCAGCAGCACCCCGGGGAGGGAGGATGGCTACACCTTC. Protein: CASSTPGREDGYTF. The chain has TRBV9 and TRBJ1-2; D gene unclear. Germline V lookup: CDR1 SGDLS, CDR2 YYNGEE. The CDR3 has 14 amino acids. V was cut by 4 bases and J by 6 bases, with 16 bases left in between. Full variable domain (outside the CDR3, taken from reference TRBV9 and TRBJ1-2): DSGVTQTPKHLITATGQRVTLRCSPRSGDLSVYWYQQSLDQGLQFLIQYYNGEERAKGNILERFSAQQFPDLHSELNLSSLELGDSALYFCASSTPGREDGYTFGSGTRLTVV.

The J gene is TRBJ1-2, the V gene TRBV28; perhaps TRBD1 as D (5 bases). The V gene lost 11 bases and the J gene lost 4 bases, with 11 bases spanning the gap. This CDR3 spans 11 amino acids. Germline-derived CDR1 and CDR2 are MDHEN and SYDVKM. CDR3 protein: CAGGGGYGYTF. The CDR3 DNA is TGTGCCGGGGGGGGAGGCTATGGCTACACCTTC.

This clone was detected only a few times. The chain is built from TRBV7-2 and TRBJ1-1; 7 positions match TRBD1. Germline trimming cut 5 bases from V and 6 bases from J; bases unmatched to any gene: 9. This CDR3 comprises 14 residues. Germline V gene data show CDR1 as SGHTA and CDR2 as FQGNSA. The CDR3 nucleotides read TGTGCCAGCAGCCTGGGACAGAACCCCCCTGAAGCTTTCTTT. As protein: CASSLGQNPPEAFF.

This clone came up a few times. This specimen includes other DNA sequences encoding the same CDR3. The J gene is TRBJ2-1, the V gene TRBV28, with 12 nucleotides matching TRBD2. CDR1 is MDHEN, CDR2 SYDVKM, per germline. The CDR3 length is 15 residues. J lost 6 bases, V lost 4 bases, and 4 bases had no gene match. CDR3 sequence reads: CASSSLAGGPNEQFF. CDR3 in DNA: TGTGCCAGCAGTTCGCTAGCGGGAGGGCCCAATGAGCAGTTCTTC.

As concerns this clone: At one of its ends the junction is not consistent with the germline gene, which may arise from a read error. The chain is built from TRBV28 and TRBJ2-7, with 8 bases that match TRBD1. Germline V gene lookup returns CDR1 MDHEN and CDR2 SYDVKM. This CDR3 has 16 amino acids. The CDR3 spells CASSSAIRGPPYAQYF. In DNA, the CDR3 is TGTGCCAGCAGTTCAGCGATCAGGGGGCCGCCATACGCGCAGTACTTC.

The V and J genes are TRBV7-2 and TRBJ1-5; TRBD1 might be the D (5 bases). The CDR3 runs 14 residues. Germline V gene data show CDR1 as SGHTA and CDR2 as FQGNSA. Trimming stripped 5 bases from V and 2 bases from J, with 10 bases between. The CDR3 coding sequence is TGTGCCAGCAGCACTAGGGGAGGCAATCAGCCCCAGCATTTT. It codes for CASSTRGGNQPQHF.

The chain uses TRBV7-9 and TRBJ1-2, with TRBD1 identical over 7 bases. The CDR3 is 14 amino acids. V dropped 3 bases and J dropped 5; count of bases not matched to a gene: 6. Germline V gene data show CDR1 as SEHNR and CDR2 as FQNEAQ (reference sequence). CDR3: CASSFPTGNYGYTF. The CDR3 nucleotides are TGTGCCAGCAGCTTCCCGACAGGGAATTATGGCTACACCTTC.

The chain has TRBV5-1 and TRBJ2-5; no definite D call. The germline V and J ends were trimmed by 1 base and 5 bases, with 6 bases remaining between them. The CDR3 loop spans 12 amino acids. Germline V CDR1 and CDR2: SGHRS, YFSETQ. The CDR3 coding sequence is TGCGCCAGCAGCTTGCACGCTGAGACCCAGTACTTC. Translating gives CASSLHAETQYF.

Turning to this clone: The sample contains more than one DNA sequence encoding this CDR3. V gene TRBV28 combines with J gene TRBJ2-4; 9 bases match TRBD1. This CDR3 spans 14 amino acids. J lost 4 bases, V lost 6 bases, and 4 bases had no gene match. Per germline, CDR1 MDHEN and CDR2 SYDVKM. The CDR3 DNA reads TGTGCCAGCAGCCAACAGGGGGCTAAAAACATTCAGTACTTC. Translating it yields CASSQQGAKNIQYF.

This chain connects TRBV9 to TRBJ2-7; TRBD2 matches 7 bases. Germline lookup yields CDR1 SGDLS and CDR2 YYNGEE. With V trimmed by 0 bases and J by 6 bases, 6 bases remained unmatched. CDR3 length equals 14 residues. The CDR3 reads CASSVGRENGEQYF. Written as DNA, the CDR3 is TGTGCCAGCAGCGTAGGGCGGGAGAATGGCGAGCAGTACTTC.

This sequence joins TRBV18 and TRBJ2-7; the D gene is possibly TRBD1 (5 bases). The CDR3 has 13 residues. Germline V gene sequence: CDR1 KGHSH, CDR2 LQKENI. Trimming cost V 3 bases and J 6 bases, with 12 bases left between them. The DNA for the CDR3 is TGTGCCAGCTCACCTAAACAGGATTTCGAGCAGTACTTC. Protein product: CASSPKQDFEQYF.